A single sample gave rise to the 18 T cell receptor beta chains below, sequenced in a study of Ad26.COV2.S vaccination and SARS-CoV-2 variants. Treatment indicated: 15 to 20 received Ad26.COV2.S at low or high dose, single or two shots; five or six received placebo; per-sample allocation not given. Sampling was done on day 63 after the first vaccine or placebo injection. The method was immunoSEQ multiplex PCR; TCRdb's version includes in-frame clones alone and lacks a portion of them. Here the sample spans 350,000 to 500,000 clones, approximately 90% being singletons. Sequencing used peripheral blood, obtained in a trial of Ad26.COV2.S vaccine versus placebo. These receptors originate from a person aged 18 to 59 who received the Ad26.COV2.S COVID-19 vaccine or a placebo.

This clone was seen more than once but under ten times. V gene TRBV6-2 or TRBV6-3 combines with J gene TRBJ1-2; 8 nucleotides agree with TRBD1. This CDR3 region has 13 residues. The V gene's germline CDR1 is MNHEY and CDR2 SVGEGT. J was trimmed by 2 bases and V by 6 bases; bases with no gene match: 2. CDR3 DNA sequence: TGTGCCAGCAGCAGGACAGGGAACTATGGCTACACCTTC. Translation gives CASSRTGNYGYTF.

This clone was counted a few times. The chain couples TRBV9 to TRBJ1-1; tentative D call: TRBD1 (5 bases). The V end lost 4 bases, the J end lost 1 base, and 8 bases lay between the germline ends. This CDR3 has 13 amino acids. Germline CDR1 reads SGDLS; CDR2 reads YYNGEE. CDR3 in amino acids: CASSLTENTEAFF. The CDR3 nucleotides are TGTGCCAGCAGCCTGACAGAGAACACTGAAGCTTTCTTT.

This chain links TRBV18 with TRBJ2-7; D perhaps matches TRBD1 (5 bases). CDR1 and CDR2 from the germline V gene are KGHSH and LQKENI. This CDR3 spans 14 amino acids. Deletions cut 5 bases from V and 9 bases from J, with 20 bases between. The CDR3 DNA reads TGTGCCAGCTCAGACACAGGAAATCTACGAGGGCAGTACTTC. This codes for CASSDTGNLRGQYF.

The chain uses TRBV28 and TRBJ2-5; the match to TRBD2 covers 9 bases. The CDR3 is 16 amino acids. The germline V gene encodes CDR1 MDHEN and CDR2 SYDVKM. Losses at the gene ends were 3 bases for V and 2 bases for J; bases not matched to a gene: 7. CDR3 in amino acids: CASSFDTSGWQETQYF. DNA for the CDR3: TGTGCCAGCAGTTTTGACACTAGCGGGTGGCAAGAGACCCAGTACTTC.

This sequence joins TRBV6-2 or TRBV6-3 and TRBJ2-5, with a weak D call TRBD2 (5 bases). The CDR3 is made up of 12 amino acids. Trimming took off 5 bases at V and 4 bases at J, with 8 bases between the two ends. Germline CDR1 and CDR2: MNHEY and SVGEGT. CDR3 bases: TGTGCCAGCAGTCAGCGGACAGAGACCCAGTACTTC. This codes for CASSQRTETQYF.

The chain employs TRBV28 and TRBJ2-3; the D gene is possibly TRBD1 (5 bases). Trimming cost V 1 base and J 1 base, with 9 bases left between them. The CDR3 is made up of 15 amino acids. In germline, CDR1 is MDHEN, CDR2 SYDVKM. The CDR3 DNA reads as TGTGCCAGCAGTTTATTGGAAGGGGGCACAGATACGCAGTATTTT. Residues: CASSLLEGGTDTQYF.

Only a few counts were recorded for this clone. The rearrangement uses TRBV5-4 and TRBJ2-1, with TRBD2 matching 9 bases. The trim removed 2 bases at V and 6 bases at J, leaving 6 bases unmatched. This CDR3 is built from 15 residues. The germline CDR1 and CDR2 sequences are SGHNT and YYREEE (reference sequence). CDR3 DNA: TGTGCCAGCAGCTTCCGACTAGCGGAGATCAATGAGCAGTTCTTC. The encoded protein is CASSFRLAEINEQFF.

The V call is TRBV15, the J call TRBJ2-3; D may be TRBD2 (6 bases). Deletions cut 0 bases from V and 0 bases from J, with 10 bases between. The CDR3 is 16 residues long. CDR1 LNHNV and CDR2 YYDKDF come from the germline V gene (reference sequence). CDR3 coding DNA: TGTGCCACCAGCAGAGATCGACTAGATAGCACAGATACGCAGTATTTT. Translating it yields CATSRDRLDSTDTQYF.

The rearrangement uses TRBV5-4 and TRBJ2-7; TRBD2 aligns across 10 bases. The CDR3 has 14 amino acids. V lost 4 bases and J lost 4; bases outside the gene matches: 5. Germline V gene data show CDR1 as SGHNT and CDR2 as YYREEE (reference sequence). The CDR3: CASSAGTSAYEQYF. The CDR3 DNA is TGTGCCAGCAGCGCTGGGACTAGCGCGTACGAGCAGTACTTC.

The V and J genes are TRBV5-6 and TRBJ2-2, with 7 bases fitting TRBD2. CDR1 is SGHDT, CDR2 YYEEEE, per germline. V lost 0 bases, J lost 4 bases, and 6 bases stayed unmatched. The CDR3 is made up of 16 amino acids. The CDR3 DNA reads TGTGCCAGCAGCTTGGTTGCGGGAGACCTCACCGGGGAGCTGTTTTTT. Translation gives CASSLVAGDLTGELFF.

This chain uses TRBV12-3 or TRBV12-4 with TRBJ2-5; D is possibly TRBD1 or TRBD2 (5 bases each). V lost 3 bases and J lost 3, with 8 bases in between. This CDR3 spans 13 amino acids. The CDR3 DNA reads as TGTGCCAGCAGTTTTTTGGGGGAAGAGACCCAGTACTTC. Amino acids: CASSFLGEETQYF.

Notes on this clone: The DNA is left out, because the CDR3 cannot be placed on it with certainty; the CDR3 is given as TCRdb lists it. CDR3 protein: CASSPRWGRGNEQFF. J is TRBJ2-1 and V is TRBV12-1. TRBV12-1 has pseudogene status. The CDR3 comprises 15 residues, both ends counted.

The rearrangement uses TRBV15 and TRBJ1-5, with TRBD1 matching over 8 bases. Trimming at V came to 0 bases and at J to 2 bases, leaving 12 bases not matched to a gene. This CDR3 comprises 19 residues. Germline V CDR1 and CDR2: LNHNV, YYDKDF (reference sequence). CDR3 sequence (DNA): TGTGCCACCAGCAGAGATCTTTCCCGGCAGGGGGCCGGCAATCAGCCCCAGCATTTT. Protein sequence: CATSRDLSRQGAGNQPQHF. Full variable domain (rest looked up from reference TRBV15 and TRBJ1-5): DAMVIQNPRYQVTQFGKPVTLSCSQTLNHNVMYWYQQKSSQAPKLLFHYYDKDFNNEADTPDNFQSRRPNTSFCFLDIRSPGLGDTAMYLCATSRDLSRQGAGNQPQHFGDGTRLSIL.

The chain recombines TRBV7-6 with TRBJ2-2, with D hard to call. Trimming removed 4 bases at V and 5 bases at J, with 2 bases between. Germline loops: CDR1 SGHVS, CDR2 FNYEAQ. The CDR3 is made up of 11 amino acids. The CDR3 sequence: CASSSTGELFF. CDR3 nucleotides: TGTGCCAGCAGCTCGACCGGGGAGCTGTTTTTT.

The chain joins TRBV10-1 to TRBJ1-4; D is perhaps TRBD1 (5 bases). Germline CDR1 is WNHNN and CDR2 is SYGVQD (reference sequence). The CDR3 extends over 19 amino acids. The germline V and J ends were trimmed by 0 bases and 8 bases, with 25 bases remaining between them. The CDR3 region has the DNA TGCGCCAGCAGTGAGTCGATGTCGGTCCCCCCGGGGGTAGGGGAAAAACTGTTTTTT. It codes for CASSESMSVPPGVGEKLFF.

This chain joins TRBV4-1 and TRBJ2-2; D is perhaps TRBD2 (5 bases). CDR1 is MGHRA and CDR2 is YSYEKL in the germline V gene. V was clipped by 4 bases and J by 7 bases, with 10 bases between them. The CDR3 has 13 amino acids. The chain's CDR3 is CASSLHGIGELFF. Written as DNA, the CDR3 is TGCGCCAGCAGCCTCCACGGGATCGGGGAGCTGTTTTTT.

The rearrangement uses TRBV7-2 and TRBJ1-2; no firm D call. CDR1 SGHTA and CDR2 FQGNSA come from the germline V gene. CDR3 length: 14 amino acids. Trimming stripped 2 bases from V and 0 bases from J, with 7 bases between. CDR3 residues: CASSLRRTNYGYTF. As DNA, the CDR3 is TGTGCCAGCAGCTTAAGGAGGACTAACTATGGCTACACCTTC. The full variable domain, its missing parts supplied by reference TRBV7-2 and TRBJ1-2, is GAGVSQSPSNKVTEKGKDVELRCDPISGHTALYWYRQSLGQGLEFLIYFQGNSAPDKSGLPSDRFSAERTGGSVSTLTIQRTQQEDSAVYLCASSLRRTNYGYTFGSGTRLTVV.

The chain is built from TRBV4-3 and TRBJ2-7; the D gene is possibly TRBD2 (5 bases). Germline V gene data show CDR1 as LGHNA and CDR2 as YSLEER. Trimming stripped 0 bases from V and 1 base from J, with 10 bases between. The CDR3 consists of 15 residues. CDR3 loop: CASSQDLQRSYEQYF. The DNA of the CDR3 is TGCGCCAGCAGCCAAGATTTACAGCGGTCCTACGAGCAGTACTTC.